The 19 T cell receptor beta chains given below trace back to one sample, sequenced in a study of shared clonotypes between healthy human individuals. Sequencing used immunoSEQ multiplex PCR; TCRdb keeps in-frame clones, though not all of them. The repertoire holds 2 million to 3 million clones, with approximately 93% as singletons. Sequencing input: naive CD4+ T cells from PBMCs. As for subset: CD45RA+ positively selected. The receptors were sampled from a man between 18 and 35 years old in good health. Some clones in this sample may be carry-over from other donors' samples.

V gene TRBV6-1 combines with J gene TRBJ1-2; the D gene is possibly TRBD1 (6 bases). V was shortened by 4 bases and J by 3 bases, with 12 bases between the two germline ends. CDR1 and CDR2 (germline): MNHNS, SASEGT. This CDR3 is 14 amino acids long. The CDR3 protein is CASSGWTADYGYTF. CDR3 nucleotides: TGTGCCAGCAGTGGATGGACAGCCGACTATGGCTACACCTTC.

The rearrangement joins TRBV4-2 to TRBJ2-3; 9 bases line up with TRBD1. V shed 5 bases, J shed 5 bases, and the junction held 8 bases outside the gene matches. CDR1 LGHNA and CDR2 YNFKEQ come from the germline V gene. The CDR3 spans 15 residues. The CDR3 region has the DNA TGTGCCAGCAGCTTTGGGGGACAGGGAAAAGATACGCAGTATTTT. Residues: CASSFGGQGKDTQYF.

The CDR3 region has the DNA TGTGCCAGCAGCTCCTACAGGGAGGCTGAAGCTTTCTTT. The encoded protein is CASSSYREAEAFF. The chain has TRBV7-6 and TRBJ1-1, with D possibly being TRBD1 (6 bases). This CDR3 spans 13 amino acids. The V end lost 4 bases, the J end lost 6 bases, and 12 bases lay between the germline ends. Germline lookup yields CDR1 SGHVS and CDR2 FNYEAQ.

Here the CDR3 reads CASTADTYEQYF. For the CDR3, the DNA is TGTGCCAGCACAGCAGATACCTACGAGCAGTACTTC. The V gene is TRBV6-1, the J gene TRBJ2-7; D is uncertain. The CDR3 has 12 amino acids. V was clipped by 7 bases and J by 2 bases, with 9 bases between them. Germline V lookup: CDR1 MNHNS, CDR2 SASEGT.

V usage is TRBV7-3 and J usage is TRBJ2-5, with D perhaps given as TRBD1 or TRBD2 (7 bases each). CDR1 is SGHTA, CDR2 FQGTGA, per germline. The CDR3 runs 14 residues. V lost 3 bases, J lost 1 base, and 9 bases lay in between. The CDR3 DNA sequence: TGTGCCAGCAGCTTCAGGGGGGGCCAAGAGACCCAGTACTTC. Its protein is CASSFRGGQETQYF.

The gene calls are TRBV5-1 and TRBJ1-6; the match to TRBD1 covers 10 bases. The V gene end was trimmed by 3 bases and the J gene end by 6 bases; junction bases not matched to a gene: 9. Looked up from germline, CDR1 is SGHRS and CDR2 is YFSETQ. This CDR3 contains 17 residues. CDR3 nucleotides: TGCGCCAGCAGCTCAACATCCGGGACAGGGGCTAATTCACCCCTCCACTTT. It is translated as CASSSTSGTGANSPLHF.

This clone appeared a few times. This chain joins TRBV7-8 and TRBJ1-2; 8 bases match TRBD1. V lost 7 bases, J lost 8 bases, and 9 bases stayed unmatched. The CDR3 is 13 amino acids. Germline V gene data show CDR1 as SGHVS and CDR2 as FQNEAQ. DNA for the CDR3: TGTGCCAGCACCCTTGACAGGGGCTACGGCTACACCTTC. Translation gives CASTLDRGYGYTF.

The V gene is TRBV11-3, the J gene TRBJ2-1, with D tentatively TRBD2 (6 bases). Germline V CDR1 and CDR2: SGHNT, YENEEA. The V end was cut by 3 bases, the J end by 9 bases, with 12 bases between. The CDR3 spans 13 residues. CDR3 DNA sequence: TGTGCCAGCAGCTTGCGACGGAGGGGTGAGCAGTTCTTC. It translates to CASSLRRRGEQFF.

The rearrangement links TRBV6-5 to TRBJ1-5; D call uncertain. Germline V CDR1 and CDR2: MNHEY, SVGAGI. This CDR3 is built from 13 residues. The germline V and J ends were trimmed by 4 bases and 7 bases, with 11 bases remaining between them. CDR3 sequence reads: CASSSGLGQPQHF. For the CDR3, the DNA is TGTGCCAGCAGTTCGGGCCTTGGGCAGCCCCAGCATTTT.

The chain employs TRBV5-1 and TRBJ1-1, with 9 nucleotides matching TRBD1. CDR3 length: 14 residues. Per germline, CDR1 SGHRS and CDR2 YFSETQ. V dropped 0 bases and J dropped 8; count of bases not matched to a gene: 5. CDR3 loop: CASSLDTGGREAFF. For the CDR3, the DNA is TGCGCCAGCAGCTTGGATACAGGGGGCCGGGAAGCTTTCTTT. Together with reference TRBV5-1 and TRBJ1-1, the CDR3 gives the full variable domain: KAGVTQTPRYLIKTRGQQVTLSCSPISGHRSVSWYQQTPGQGLQFLFEYFSETQRNKGNFPGRFSGRQFSNSRSEMNVSTLELGDSALYLCASSLDTGGREAFFGQGTRLTVV.

V usage is TRBV14 and J usage is TRBJ2-1, with 8 bases fitting TRBD2. The CDR3 is 15 amino acids. Trimming took 5 bases from V and 8 from J; bases not matched to a gene: 11. The germline V gene encodes CDR1 SGHDN and CDR2 FVKESK. The CDR3 protein is CASSAAGALSHEQFF. As DNA, the CDR3 is TGTGCCAGCAGCGCAGCGGGAGCACTCTCGCATGAGCAGTTCTTC.

The rearrangement joins TRBV15 to TRBJ1-2; D unresolved. CDR3 length: 13 residues. CDR1 and CDR2 (germline): LNHNV, YYDKDF (reference sequence). Deletions cut 5 bases from V and 6 bases from J, with 13 bases between. This chain's CDR3 is CATSATKINGYTF. CDR3 bases: TGTGCCACCAGCGCCACAAAAATAAATGGCTACACCTTC.

The chain's CDR3 is CASSSGGNQPQHF. DNA of the CDR3: TGTGCCAGCAGCTCAGGGGGCAATCAGCCCCAGCATTTT. The rearrangement joins TRBV7-9 to TRBJ1-5; perhaps TRBD1 as D (6 bases). The V gene's germline CDR1 is SEHNR and CDR2 FQNEAQ (reference sequence). The CDR3 covers 13 residues. V lost 4 bases and J lost 2, with 6 bases in between.

The chain combines TRBV7-2 with TRBJ2-7; 9 bases are shared with TRBD1. The germline V gene has CDR1 SGHTA and CDR2 FQGNSA. The CDR3 length is 15 residues. V trimming: 5 bases; J trimming: 2 bases; junction bases outside the gene matches: 7. This chain's CDR3 is CASSPQQGAAYEQYF. In DNA, the CDR3 is TGTGCCAGCAGCCCCCAACAGGGGGCTGCCTACGAGCAGTACTTC.

The chain combines TRBV7-9 with TRBJ1-1; the D is unclear. This CDR3 is built from 11 residues. Germline-derived CDR1 and CDR2 are SEHNR and FQNEAQ (reference sequence). The V gene lost 7 bases and the J gene lost 6 bases, with 9 bases spanning the gap. CDR3 loop: CASTPPAEAFF. CDR3 DNA sequence: TGTGCCAGCACCCCCCCCGCTGAAGCTTTCTTT.

The V and J genes are TRBV12-1 and TRBJ2-7. TRBV12-1 is noted as a pseudogene. The CDR3 consists of 18 residues. In nucleotides, the CDR3 is TGTGCCAGCAGCTTCCCCGGGACGGAATACCGACCGAGTTGCGAGCAGTACTTC. It translates to CASSFPGTEYRPSCEQYF.

V is TRBV7-2 and J is TRBJ1-5; no reliable D call. The CDR3 is made up of 13 amino acids. The V gene lost 4 bases and the J gene lost 3 bases, with 7 bases spanning the gap. In germline, CDR1 is SGHTA, CDR2 FQGNSA. CDR3 sequence: CASSWALNQPQHF. CDR3 nucleotides: TGTGCCAGCAGCTGGGCCCTCAATCAGCCCCAGCATTTT.

The gene calls are TRBV6-6 and TRBJ1-4, with unresolved D. The CDR3 is made up of 14 amino acids. Germline V lookup: CDR1 MNHNY, CDR2 SVGAGI (reference sequence). V dropped 3 bases and J dropped 8 bases, with 13 bases sitting between them. CDR3 in amino acids: CASSYGRAVEKLFF. The CDR3 nucleotides read TGTGCCAGCAGTTATGGGCGGGCTGTGGAAAAACTGTTTTTT.

This clone occurred once. The rearrangement links TRBV18 to TRBJ1-5; D is possibly TRBD1 (6 bases). Trimming cost V 3 bases and J 5 bases, with 11 bases left between them. Germline V lookup: CDR1 KGHSH, CDR2 LQKENI. This CDR3 comprises 14 residues. CDR3 coding DNA: TGTGCCAGCTCACCCGGACAGTCCCATCAGCCCCAGCATTTT. Translation gives CASSPGQSHQPQHF.